This TCR beta chain was documented in a study of T cell responses to AZD1222 COVID-19 vaccine. Study-wide results and limits: Increased Spike-specific TCR breadth and depth were observed after two AZD1222 doses. No repertoire was sampled before or during the peak T cell response, only after it. Donors were mostly white British, more females; clonal diversity possibly underestimated. Dominant at 160-218 and 743-854, vaccine-associated CD4 TCRs also spanned spike.

Notes on this clone: Its cognate antigen is unknown.

V shed 1 base and J 2 bases; nucleotides not matched to a gene: 2. The germline CDR1 and CDR2 sequences are MNHNS and SASEGT. The CDR3 has 15 amino acids. Libraries were prepared by immunoSEQ multiplex PCR; TCRdb keeps only in-frame clonotypes and omits some of them. The sample includes 65,000 to 80,000 clones, about 91% seen only once; the top ten take around 7.1%. Here the sequenced sample was peripheral blood, taken on day 0 of MenACWY control vaccination. The receptor's source is an adult in good health. The V gene is TRBV6-1, the J gene TRBJ2-7, with TRBD1 matching 10 bases. As DNA, the CDR3 is TGTGCCAGCAGTGAAGTGACAGGGGGCACCTACGAGCAGTACTTC. The encoded protein is CASSEVTGGTYEQYF.